The T cell receptor beta chain described here comes from a study of shared clonotypes between healthy human individuals. Clones were read by immunoSEQ multiplex PCR, and TCRdb kept only the in-frame ones, dropping some. This sample has 2 million or so clones, with roughly 96% found just once. The CDR3 extends over 15 amino acids. Germline CDR1 is SGHRS and CDR2 is YFSETQ. V was pared by 1 base and J by 5 bases, with 15 bases between. This sequence was found in a man aged 18 to 30 in good health. The rearrangement links TRBV5-1 to TRBJ1-2; D might be TRBD1 (6 bases). Material for sequencing was naive CD4+ T cells sorted from blood. The subset here: CD45RA+ positively selected. The CDR3 coding sequence is TGCGCCAGCAGCTTGCGGGCAGGGGACCCATATGGCTACACCTTC. It encodes CASSLRAGDPYGYTF.